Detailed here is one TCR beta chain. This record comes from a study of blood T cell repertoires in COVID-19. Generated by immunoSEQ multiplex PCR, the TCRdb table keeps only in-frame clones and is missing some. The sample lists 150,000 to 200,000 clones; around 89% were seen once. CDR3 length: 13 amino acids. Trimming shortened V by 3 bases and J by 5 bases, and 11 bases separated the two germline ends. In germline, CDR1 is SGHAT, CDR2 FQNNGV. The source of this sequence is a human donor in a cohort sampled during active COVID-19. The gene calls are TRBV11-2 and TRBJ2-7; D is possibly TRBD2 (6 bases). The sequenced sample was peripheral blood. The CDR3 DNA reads TGTGCCAGCAGCTTTGGAGGGTTTAACGAGCAGTACTTC. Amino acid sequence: CASSFGGFNEQYF.